Below are 25 T cell receptor beta chains sequenced from a single sample in a study of blood T cell repertoires in COVID-19. Sequencing used immunoSEQ multiplex PCR; TCRdb keeps in-frame clones, though not all of them. Of 220,000 or so clones in the sample, about 85% were seen once. Material for sequencing was peripheral blood. These receptor sequences come from a young man with active or convalescent COVID-19.

The genes are TRBV30 and TRBJ1-1; D may be TRBD1 (6 bases). The V end was cut by 3 bases, the J end by 0 bases, with 11 bases between. This CDR3 contains 14 residues. The V gene's germline CDR1 is GTSNPN and CDR2 SVGIG (reference sequence). The CDR3 sequence is CAWRGQPMNTEAFF. CDR3 nucleotides: TGTGCCTGGAGGGGACAACCCATGAACACTGAAGCTTTCTTT.

The chain uses TRBV4-3 and TRBJ2-7, with 7 bases that match TRBD2. V lost 1 base and J lost 6; bases outside the gene matches: 9. Germline CDR1 is LGHNA and CDR2 is YSLEER. This CDR3 contains 15 residues. The CDR3 DNA is TGCGCCAGCAGCCAAGGTGGTAGCGGGTGGGGCGAGCAGTACTTC. Translation gives CASSQGGSGWGEQYF.

In DNA, the CDR3 is TGTGCCAGCAGCTCCCAAGGGGCTGCTAACACCTTC. Translating gives CASSSQGAANTF. The chain recombines TRBV11-2 with TRBJ1-2, with TRBD1 as a possible D gene (5 bases). The CDR3 runs 12 residues. Trimming left V 4 bases short and J 12 bases short, with 15 bases between. Germline values: CDR1 SGHAT, CDR2 FQNNGV.

V is TRBV29-1 and J is TRBJ1-1; 8 bases map to TRBD1. The length of the CDR3 is 14 residues. Trimming cost V 0 bases and J 5 bases; bases outside gene matches: 5. Per the germline V gene, CDR1 is SQVTM and CDR2 is ANQGSEA. The CDR3 coding sequence is TGCAGCGTTGAAGATCAGGGGGCGAGGACTGAAGCTTTCTTT. Its translation is CSVEDQGARTEAFF. Combining the CDR3 with reference TRBV29-1 and TRBJ1-1 gives the whole variable domain SAVISQKPSRDICQRGTSLTIQCQVDSQVTMMFWYRQQPGQSLTLIATANQGSEATYESGFVIDKFPISRPNLTFSTLTVSNMSPEDSSIYLCSVEDQGARTEAFFGQGTRLTVV.

The V and J genes are TRBV3-1 (or the pseudogene TRBV3-2) and TRBJ2-5; TRBD2 might be the D (5 bases). V lost 4 bases and J lost 2, with 11 bases in between. The length of the CDR3 is 14 residues. Germline V CDR1 and CDR2: LGHDT, YNNKEL (reference sequence). Here the CDR3 DNA reads TGTGCCAGCAGCCCCGCCCGGGGTCAAGAGACCCAGTACTTC. Translation: CASSPARGQETQYF.

The rearrangement joins TRBV11-2 to TRBJ1-6, with a weak D call TRBD1 (5 bases). Per the germline V gene, CDR1 is SGHAT and CDR2 is FQNNGV. V lost 2 bases, J lost 5 bases, and 10 bases lay in between. The CDR3 length is 15 residues. CDR3 amino acids: CASSLSGTNNSPLHF. The CDR3 DNA reads as TGTGCCAGCAGCTTATCCGGGACTAATAATTCACCCCTCCACTTT.

This rearrangement joins TRBV11-2 to TRBJ1-4; 8 bases match TRBD1. The junction had 13 bases not matched to a gene; V was cut back by 1 base and J by 15 bases. The CDR3 totals 15 residues. Per the germline V gene, CDR1 is SGHAT and CDR2 is FQNNGV. Here the CDR3 reads CASSLAPGQGSQVFF. The CDR3 bases are TGTGCCAGCAGCTTAGCCCCCGGACAGGGCAGTCAAGTGTTTTTT.

This clone was counted between two and nine times. The V gene is TRBV2, the J gene TRBJ2-1; no reliable D call. This CDR3 is 13 amino acids long. CDR1 SNHLY and CDR2 FYNNEI come from the germline V gene. Between the trimmed V and J ends, which lost 4 bases and 7 bases, there was a span of 11 bases. The CDR3 spells CASSVRSVNEQFF. DNA for the CDR3: TGTGCCAGCAGTGTCAGAAGCGTGAATGAGCAGTTCTTC.

The V and J genes are TRBV5-4 and TRBJ2-5; possibly TRBD1 for D (6 bases). Trimming cost V 2 bases and J 3 bases, with 17 bases left between them. The germline V gene encodes CDR1 SGHNT and CDR2 YYREEE (reference sequence). The CDR3 covers 16 residues. CDR3 sequence reads: CASSFGGRVREETQYF. Written as DNA, the CDR3 is TGTGCCAGCAGCTTTGGGGGCAGGGTGCGGGAAGAGACCCAGTACTTC.

V usage is TRBV28 and J usage is TRBJ2-3, with a weak D call TRBD2 (6 bases). The CDR3 loop spans 16 amino acids. V lost 4 bases, J lost 0 bases, and 14 bases lay in between. Looked up from germline, CDR1 is MDHEN and CDR2 is SYDVKM. CDR3 protein: CASSSPGTASTDTQYF. The CDR3 DNA sequence: TGTGCCAGCAGTTCACCCGGGACTGCGAGCACAGATACGCAGTATTTT.

The J gene is TRBJ1-2, the V gene TRBV7-2; 8 bases map to TRBD1. Looked up from germline, CDR1 is SGHTA and CDR2 is FQGNSA. V lost 1 base and J lost 3; bases outside the gene matches: 4. This CDR3 has 15 amino acids. As DNA, the CDR3 is TGTGCCAGCAGCTTAGGGGGGACAGGAGACTATGGCTACACCTTC. Translation gives CASSLGGTGDYGYTF.

The chain joins TRBV27 to TRBJ1-1; D gene unclear. Looked up from germline, CDR1 is MNHEY and CDR2 is SMNVEV (reference sequence). This CDR3 spans 14 amino acids. Trimming shortened V by 5 bases and J by 5 bases, and 15 bases separated the two germline ends. This CDR3 reads CASSASRGGTEAFF. CDR3 in DNA: TGTGCCAGCAGTGCCTCGCGTGGAGGTACTGAAGCTTTCTTT.

The gene calls are TRBV6-2 or TRBV6-3 and TRBJ2-1; maybe TRBD1 (6 bases). CDR1 and CDR2 from the germline V gene are MNHEY and SVGEGT. Trimming removed 5 bases from V and 6 bases from J, with 14 bases in between. The CDR3 is 14 amino acids. The CDR3 nucleotides read TGTGCCAGCAGTCATAGGACAGTAAGCAATGAGCAGTTCTTC. Amino acids: CASSHRTVSNEQFF.

The chain is built from TRBV6-2 or TRBV6-3 and TRBJ1-5; no definite D call. Germline V gene data show CDR1 as MNHEY and CDR2 as SVGEGT. The length of the CDR3 is 15 residues. V lost 5 bases to trimming and J lost 2 bases, with 13 bases between them. The DNA of the CDR3 is TGTGCCAGCAGTGGAGCCACGAAAGGCAATCAGCCCCAGCATTTT. Its translation is CASSGATKGNQPQHF.

This clone was counted once. Here the CDR3 DNA reads TGTGCCAGCAGCCAGCAGGGGCCCACTGAAGCTTTCTTT. It is translated as CASSQQGPTEAFF. J is TRBJ1-1 and V is TRBV12-3 or TRBV12-4; TRBD1 is a possible D gene (6 bases). Between the trimmed V and J ends, which lost 6 bases and 4 bases, there was a span of 12 bases. The CDR3 has 13 amino acids.

The chain carries TRBV5-8 and TRBJ2-2; D unresolved. CDR3 size: 15 residues. Germline CDR1 and CDR2: SGHTS and YDEGEE. Trimming shortened V by 0 bases and J by 3 bases, and 9 bases separated the two germline ends. The CDR3 DNA reads TGTGCCAGCAGCTTGGGGGCTTTGGACACCGGGGAGCTGTTTTTT. Its protein product is CASSLGALDTGELFF. Complete variable domain (other parts from reference TRBV5-8 and TRBJ2-2): EAGVTQSPTHLIKTRGQQATLRCSPISGHTSVYWYQQALGLGLQFLLWYDEGEERNRGNFPPRFSGRQFPNYSSELNVNALELEDSALYLCASSLGALDTGELFFGEGSRLTVL.

The CDR3 bases are TGTGCCAGCAGCTTATCTAGCGGGGACTTACAAGAGACCCAGTACTTC. Translating it yields CASSLSSGDLQETQYF. The chain uses TRBV7-2 and TRBJ2-5; 9 nucleotides align to TRBD2. In germline, CDR1 is SGHTA, CDR2 FQGNSA. The CDR3 covers 16 residues. J lost 2 bases, V lost 2 bases, and 6 bases had no gene match.

This clone was seen a few times. The chain employs TRBV5-8 and TRBJ1-1, with D hard to call. Per the germline V gene, CDR1 is SGHTS and CDR2 is YDEGEE. This CDR3 contains 16 residues. The V and J ends lost 2 bases and 0 bases respectively, with 14 bases between them. The CDR3, as DNA: TGTGCCAGCAGCTTTACAGTTACGGAAATGAACACTGAAGCTTTCTTT. This encodes CASSFTVTEMNTEAFF.

The gene calls are TRBV27 and TRBJ2-7, with D perhaps TRBD2 (6 bases). Germline CDR1 and CDR2: MNHEY and SMNVEV (reference sequence). The V end was cut by 0 bases, the J end by 6 bases, with 12 bases between. The CDR3 has 14 amino acids. The CDR3: CASSLSRTTGEQYF. The DNA for the CDR3 is TGTGCCAGCAGTTTATCCCGGACTACAGGCGAGCAGTACTTC.

The chain carries TRBV6-5 and TRBJ2-1; 11 nucleotides align to TRBD2. Per germline, CDR1 MNHEY and CDR2 SVGAGI. This CDR3 is 15 amino acids long. With 4 bases clipped from V and 6 bases from J, the junction kept 5 bases outside the gene matches. The CDR3 here is CASSLVAGGLNEQFF. The CDR3 DNA reads TGTGCCAGCAGTTTAGTAGCGGGGGGGCTCAATGAGCAGTTCTTC.

This clone was recorded a few times. The chain recombines TRBV7-9 with TRBJ1-1; perhaps TRBD1 as D (5 bases). The CDR3 covers 14 residues. Trimming stripped 3 bases from V and 1 base from J, with 9 bases between. Germline V gene sequence: CDR1 SEHNR, CDR2 FQNEAQ (reference sequence). The CDR3 bases are TGTGCCAGCAGCTTCCGACAGAAGAACACTGAAGCTTTCTTT. This codes for CASSFRQKNTEAFF.

The table lists this clone with a count of one. This chain links TRBV5-4 with TRBJ2-7, with 10 bases identical to TRBD2. Germline trimming cut 0 bases from V and 6 bases from J; bases unmatched to any gene: 9. Germline V gene data show CDR1 as SGHNT and CDR2 as YYREEE (reference sequence). The CDR3 extends over 16 amino acids. CDR3 sequence: CASSLVAGGPTGEQYF. In DNA, the CDR3 is TGTGCCAGCAGCTTGGTAGCGGGGGGACCGACGGGCGAGCAGTACTTC.

The chain links TRBV28 to TRBJ1-5, with TRBD1 matching 7 bases. Trimming at V came to 5 bases and at J to 5 bases, leaving 9 bases not matched to a gene. This CDR3 comprises 15 residues. Germline values: CDR1 MDHEN, CDR2 SYDVKM. CDR3 DNA sequence: TGTGCCAGCAGTGGGGCGCAGGGGGAACATCAGCCCCAGCATTTT. Translating gives CASSGAQGEHQPQHF.

V usage is TRBV15 and J usage is TRBJ2-1, with TRBD2 matching over 10 bases. The length of the CDR3 is 15 residues. Trimming at V came to 0 bases and at J to 15 bases, leaving 11 bases not matched to a gene. CDR1 LNHNV and CDR2 YYDKDF come from the germline V gene (reference sequence). The CDR3 protein is CATSRDTGLASRGFF. CDR3 nucleotide sequence: TGTGCCACCAGCAGAGATACGGGACTAGCGTCTAGGGGGTTCTTC.

The genes are TRBV3-1 (or the pseudogene TRBV3-2) and TRBJ2-3; 10 positions match TRBD2. There are 15 residues in the CDR3. Germline V gene lookup returns CDR1 LGHDT and CDR2 YNNKEL (reference sequence). J lost 5 bases, V lost 7 bases, and 9 bases had no gene match. CDR3 DNA: TGTGCCAGCACCCAGCGGGGGGGAAGGGGAGATACGCAGTATTTT. Amino acid sequence: CASTQRGGRGDTQYF.